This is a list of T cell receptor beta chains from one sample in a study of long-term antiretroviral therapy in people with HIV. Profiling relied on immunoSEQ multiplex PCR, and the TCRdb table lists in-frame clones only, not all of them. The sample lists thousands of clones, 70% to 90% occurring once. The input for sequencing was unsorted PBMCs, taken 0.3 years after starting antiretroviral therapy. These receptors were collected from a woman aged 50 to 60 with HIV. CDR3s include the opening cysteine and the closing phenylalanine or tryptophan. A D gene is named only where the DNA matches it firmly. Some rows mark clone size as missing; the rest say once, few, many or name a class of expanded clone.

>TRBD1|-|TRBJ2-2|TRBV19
TGTGCCAGTAGTAACAGGGGGAACACCGGGGAGCTGTTTTTT
CASSNRGNTGELFF
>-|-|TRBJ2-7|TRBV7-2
TGTGCCAGCAGCCACCCCGGGGTTCATCGCTACGAGCAGTACTTC
CASSHPGVHRYEQYF
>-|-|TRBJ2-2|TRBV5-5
TGTGCCAGCAGCTTCTGGGGGTCCGGGGAGCTGTTTTTT
CASSFWGSGELFF
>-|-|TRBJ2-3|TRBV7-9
TGTGCCAGCAGCTTATATTGGGGGGAGCGTAGCACAGATACGCAGTATTTT
CASSLYWGERSTDTQYF
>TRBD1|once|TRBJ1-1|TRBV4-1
TGCGCCAGCAGCCGACTACAGGGGGACACTGAAGCTTTCTTT
CASSRLQGDTEAFF
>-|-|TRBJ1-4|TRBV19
TGTGCCAGTAGTATTCAGGGGATGAATGAAAAACTGTTTTTT
CASSIQGMNEKLFF
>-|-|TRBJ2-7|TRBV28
TGTGCCAGCACAGGGGGGCTCGGCTCCTACGAGCAGTACTTC
CASTGGLGSYEQYF
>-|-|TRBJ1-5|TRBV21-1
TGTGCCAGCAGCAAAACGAGACAGGCGGAAAATCAGCCCCAGCATTTT
CASSKTRQAENQPQHF
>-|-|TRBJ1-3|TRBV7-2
TGTGCCAGCAGCTCCCAACAGGGATACTCTGGAAACACCATATATTTT
CASSSQQGYSGNTIYF
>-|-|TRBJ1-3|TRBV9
TGTGCCAGCAGCGTAGGTAGAATGGCTGGAAACACCATATATTTT
CASSVGRMAGNTIYF
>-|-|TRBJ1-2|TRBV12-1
TGTGCCAGCAGCTTAACTATACCTCAAAGGTGGTATGGCTACACCTTC
CASSLTIPQRWYGYTF
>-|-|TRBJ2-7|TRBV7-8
TGTGCCAGCAGCGATAAGGGTCCCCCTAGTTACGAGCAGTACTTC
CASSDKGPPSYEQYF
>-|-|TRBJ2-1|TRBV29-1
TGCAGCACCCTGGAGGGCAGAAATGAGCAGTTCTTC
CSTLEGRNEQFF
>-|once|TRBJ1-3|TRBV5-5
TGTGCCAGCAGCTTGCTAGCAAGAATTGGAAACACCATATATTTT
CASSLLARIGNTIYF
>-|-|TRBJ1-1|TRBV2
TGTGCCAGCAGCCTACAGGGCACTGAAGCTTTCTTT
CASSLQGTEAFF
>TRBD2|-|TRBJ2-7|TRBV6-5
TGTGCCAGCAGTTACTCGATCGGGGGGGGCATATACGAGCAGTACTTC
CASSYSIGGGIYEQYF
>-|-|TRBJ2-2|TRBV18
TGTGCCAGCTCACCGGCCCACACCGGGGAGCTGTTTTTT
CASSPAHTGELFF
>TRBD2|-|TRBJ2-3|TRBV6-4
TGTGCCACCCTCTCCGGGACTAGCGGGGGGCCGCATTTT
CATLSGTSGGPHF